Below are 12 T cell receptor beta chains sequenced from a single sample in a study of T cell therapy after organ transplantation. These receptors lack a known antigen. The repertoire was sequenced with immunoSEQ multiplex PCR; TCRdb's copy has only in-frame clones and lacks some. The sample has 40,000 to 60,000 clones, approximately 94% seen once. Specimen: CD8+ T cells from blood, collected before autologous CMV-specific T cell therapy. All receptors come from a human patient who had received a solid organ transplant and had CMV disease.

J is TRBJ1-1 and V is TRBV29-1; 7 bases line up with TRBD1. Germline V gene data show CDR1 as SQVTM and CDR2 as ANQGSEA. The junction had 15 bases not matched to a gene; V was cut back by 6 bases and J by 8 bases. The CDR3 is 14 amino acids. Here the CDR3 reads CSVLNPGTALEAFF. CDR3 DNA: TGCAGCGTCCTCAATCCCGGGACAGCGTTAGAAGCTTTCTTT. The full variable domain, in which reference TRBV29-1 and TRBJ1-1 provide the parts outside the CDR3, is SAVISQKPSRDICQRGTSLTIQCQVDSQVTMMFWYRQQPGQSLTLIATANQGSEATYESGFVIDKFPISRPNLTFSTLTVSNMSPEDSSIYLCSVLNPGTALEAFFGQGTRLTVV.

This chain uses TRBV27 with TRBJ2-2; tentative D call: TRBD2 (6 bases). Trimming took off 10 bases at V and 4 bases at J, with 13 bases between the two ends. Germline CDR1 reads MNHEY; CDR2 reads SMNVEV (reference sequence). CDR3 length equals 13 residues. The CDR3 nucleotides read TGTGCCACTGCGGGGACGGCCACCGGGGAGCTGTTTTTT. Translated: CATAGTATGELFF.

The chain couples TRBV7-3 to TRBJ1-3; D perhaps matches TRBD1 (6 bases). The CDR3 is 15 amino acids. Between the trimmed V and J ends, which lost 0 bases and 3 bases, there was a span of 9 bases. Germline V gene lookup returns CDR1 SGHTA and CDR2 FQGTGA. The DNA for the CDR3 is TGTGCCAGCAGCTTAACAGCAGGGGTTGGAAACACCATATATTTT. Protein sequence: CASSLTAGVGNTIYF.

The genes are TRBV27 and TRBJ2-5; either TRBD1 or TRBD2 may fit D (5 bases each). V was cut by 0 bases and J by 1 base, with 12 bases left in between. This CDR3 spans 16 amino acids. The V gene's germline CDR1 is MNHEY and CDR2 SMNVEV (reference sequence). CDR3: CASSLSAGTSQETQYF. The CDR3 region has the DNA TGTGCCAGCAGTTTATCGGCAGGGACCTCCCAAGAGACCCAGTACTTC.

The genes are TRBV5-8 and TRBJ1-3, with D unresolved. Trimming took 3 bases from V and 1 from J, leaving 11 bases between them. CDR1 is SGHTS and CDR2 is YDEGEE in the germline V gene. The length of the CDR3 is 15 residues. CDR3 nucleotides: TGTGCCAGCAGCTCGGGCGAAACATCTGGAAACACCATATATTTT. It codes for CASSSGETSGNTIYF.

The chain uses TRBV19 and TRBJ2-2; D perhaps matches TRBD2 (6 bases). V was shortened by 7 bases and J by 3 bases, with 15 bases between the two germline ends. CDR3 length equals 15 residues. Germline values: CDR1 LNHDA, CDR2 SQIVND (reference sequence). CDR3 DNA sequence: TGTGCCAGTACCACCCGGGAGTGGGACACCGGGGAGCTGTTTTTT. It codes for CASTTREWDTGELFF.

The gene calls are TRBV6-5 and TRBJ2-7; 7 bases agree with TRBD2. With V trimmed by 7 bases and J by 3 bases, 9 bases remained unmatched. Germline V gives CDR1 MNHEY, CDR2 SVGAGI. This CDR3 contains 14 residues. CDR3 in amino acids: CASTRGGSLYEQYF. CDR3 nucleotides: TGTGCCAGCACCCGCGGGGGATCCCTCTACGAGCAGTACTTC.

This sequence joins TRBV19 and TRBJ2-1; maybe TRBD2 (6 bases). CDR3 length: 16 residues. Between the trimmed V and J ends, which lost 5 bases and 8 bases, there was a span of 22 bases. Germline V gene data show CDR1 as LNHDA and CDR2 as SQIVND (reference sequence). CDR3 in DNA: TGTGCCAGTAGTCTCACTTGGGGGGAATTGGCCCATGAGCAGTTCTTC. The encoded protein is CASSLTWGELAHEQFF.

J is TRBJ2-1 and V is TRBV25-1; D might be TRBD2 (6 bases). The V and J ends lost 3 bases and 8 bases respectively, with 20 bases between them. The CDR3 totals 16 residues. CDR1 MGHDK and CDR2 SYGVNS come from the germline V gene. In nucleotides, the CDR3 is TGTGCCAGCAGTGACGTTCGGGCTAGCGTCATCGATGAGCAGTTCTTC. Protein product: CASSDVRASVIDEQFF.

V gene TRBV19 combines with J gene TRBJ2-2; D is perhaps TRBD2 (7 bases). The germline V and J ends were trimmed by 4 bases and 7 bases, with 13 bases remaining between them. The CDR3 has 14 residues. Germline lookup yields CDR1 LNHDA and CDR2 SQIVND (reference sequence). DNA for the CDR3: TGTGCCAGTAGTACGGCGGGGGCGGGCGGGGAGCTGTTTTTT. Translating it yields CASSTAGAGGELFF.

The chain links TRBV9 to TRBJ2-7; D possibly uses TRBD1 or TRBD2 (5 bases each). The germline V and J ends were trimmed by 4 bases and 0 bases, with 11 bases remaining between them. Per the germline V gene, CDR1 is SGDLS and CDR2 is YYNGEE. There are 14 residues in the CDR3. CDR3 nucleotide sequence: TGTGCCAGCAGCCGGGGCCGAACCTCCTACGAGCAGTACTTC. Amino acid sequence: CASSRGRTSYEQYF.

The chain is built from TRBV20-1 and TRBJ2-7, with D unclear. The germline gives CDR1 DFQATT, CDR2 SNEGSKA (reference sequence). The CDR3 contains 11 residues. Trimming stripped 0 bases from V and 7 bases from J, with 7 bases between. This chain's CDR3 is CSARELREQYF. The DNA for the CDR3 is TGCAGTGCTAGAGAATTGAGGGAGCAGTACTTC.